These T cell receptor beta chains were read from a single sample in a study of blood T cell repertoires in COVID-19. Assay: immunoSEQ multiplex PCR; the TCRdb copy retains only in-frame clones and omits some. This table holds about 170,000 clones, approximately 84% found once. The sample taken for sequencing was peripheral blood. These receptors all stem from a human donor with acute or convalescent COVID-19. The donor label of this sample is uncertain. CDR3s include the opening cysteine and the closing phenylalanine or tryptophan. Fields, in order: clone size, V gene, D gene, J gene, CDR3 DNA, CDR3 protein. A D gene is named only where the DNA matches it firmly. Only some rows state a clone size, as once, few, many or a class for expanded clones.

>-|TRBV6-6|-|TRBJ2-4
TGTGCCAGCAGTTACCCCGACATAGCCAAAAACATTCAGTACTTC
CASSYPDIAKNIQYF
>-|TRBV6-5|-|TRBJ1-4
TGTGCCAGCAGTTACCGAGGGTCTAATGAAAAACTGTTTTTT
CASSYRGSNEKLFF
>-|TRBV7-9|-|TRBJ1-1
TGTGCCAGCAGCATCCAGGGTTCAAACACTGAAGCTTTCTTT
CASSIQGSNTEAFF
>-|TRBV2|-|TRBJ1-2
TGTGCCAGCACCCCAGAGGGATCCTATGGCTACACCTTC
CASTPEGSYGYTF
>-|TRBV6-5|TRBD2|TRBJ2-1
TGTGCCAGCAGCAGACAGCGGGGGGAATACAATGAGCAGTTCTTC
CASSRQRGEYNEQFF
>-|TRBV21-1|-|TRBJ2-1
TGTGCCAGCGAAAGGCGGGGGACGGGCAGGAATGAGCAGTTCTTC
CASERRGTGRNEQFF
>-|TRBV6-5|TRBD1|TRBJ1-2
TGTGCCAGCAGTTCGGCTGGACAGGGCCTCTATGGCTACACCTTC
CASSSAGQGLYGYTF
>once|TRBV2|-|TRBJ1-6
TGTGCCAGCGGCGGGCGAGGGGGAAGCTCCTATAATTCACCCCTCCACTTT
CASGGRGGSSYNSPLHF
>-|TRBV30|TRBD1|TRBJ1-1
TGTGCCTGGACCCGCCCGGACAGGATGAACACTGAAGCTTTCTTT
CAWTRPDRMNTEAFF
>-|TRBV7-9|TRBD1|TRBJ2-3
TGTGCCAGCAGCCTCCGGGACAGTCGCACAGATACGCAGTATTTT
CASSLRDSRTDTQYF
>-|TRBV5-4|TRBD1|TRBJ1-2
TGTGCCAGCAGACCTGGACAGGGTGTCTCTGGCTACACCTTC
CASRPGQGVSGYTF
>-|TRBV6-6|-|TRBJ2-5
TGTGCCAGCAGTCGGGCTGGCGGAGGGGAGACCCAGTACTTC
CASSRAGGGETQYF
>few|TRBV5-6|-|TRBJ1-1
TGTGCCAGCAGCTGGGCGGCCGGGGACACTGAAGCTTTCTTT
CASSWAAGDTEAFF
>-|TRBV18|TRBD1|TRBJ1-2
TGTGCCAGCTCACTGGCCCGGGACAGAGCTAACTATGGCTACACCTTC
CASSLARDRANYGYTF